This T cell receptor beta chain was profiled in a study of T cell responses to AZD1222 COVID-19 vaccine. Overall study results and limits: Clonal diversity was possibly underestimated, and the donors were mostly white British, with more females.

Clones were read by immunoSEQ multiplex PCR, and TCRdb kept only the in-frame ones, dropping some. The sample contains about 120,000 clones, about 94% of which appear only once. Concerning this clone itself: The antigen is undetermined.

Trimming removed 2 bases at V and 1 base at J, with 10 bases between. The CDR3 runs 14 residues. The V gene's germline CDR1 is SGHNT and CDR2 YYREEE (reference sequence). This sequence joins TRBV5-4 and TRBJ2-7; TRBD1 might be the D (6 bases). The clonotype originates from an adult who received the AZD1222 COVID-19 vaccine. The sequenced sample was peripheral blood, obtained 28 days after the second AZD1222 dose. The DNA for the CDR3 is TGTGCCAGCAGCTTCCCAGGGGAGTCCTACGAGCAGTACTTC. Encoded protein: CASSFPGESYEQYF. The full variable domain, rest sourced from reference TRBV5-4 and TRBJ2-7, is ETGVTQSPTHLIKTRGQQVTLRCSSQSGHNTVSWYQQALGQGPQFIFQYYREEENGRGNFPPRFSGLQFPNYSSELNVNALELDDSALYLCASSFPGESYEQYFGPGTRLTVT.